Each of the 24 T cell receptor beta chains below was sequenced from the same sample in a study of pediatric ulcerative colitis. TCRdb keeps only in-frame clones here, not all; method: immunoSEQ multiplex PCR. The sample lists 32,000 or so clones, around 82% occurring once. The sequenced sample was blood. All receptors derive from a boy between 10 and 17 years old with severe ulcerative colitis.

CDR3 nucleotide sequence: TGTGCCAGCAGCTTATACGACAAATCTCCTGGCTACACCTTC. It yields the protein CASSLYDKSPGYTF. The chain has TRBV5-6 and TRBJ1-2; D gene ambiguous. This CDR3 contains 14 residues. The germline gives CDR1 SGHDT, CDR2 YYEEEE. V dropped 2 bases and J dropped 7 bases, with 15 bases sitting between them. The whole variable domain, remainder taken from reference TRBV5-6 and TRBJ1-2, is DAGVTQSPTHLIKTRGQQVTLRCSPKSGHDTVSWYQQALGQGPQFIFQYYEEEERQRGNFPDRFSGHQFPNYSSELNVNALLLGDSALYLCASSLYDKSPGYTFGSGTRLTVV.

This clone occurred once. This chain connects TRBV30 to TRBJ2-5; TRBD2 aligns across 8 bases. V lost 0 bases, J lost 3 bases, and 6 bases stayed unmatched. Germline values: CDR1 GTSNPN, CDR2 SVGIG (reference sequence). The CDR3 sequence is 15 residues long. The CDR3 loop reads CAWSVVAGRKETQYF. For the CDR3, the DNA is TGTGCCTGGAGTGTAGTAGCGGGAAGAAAAGAGACCCAGTACTTC.

The chain links TRBV5-1 to TRBJ2-4; D could derive from TRBD1 or TRBD2 (5 bases each). Per germline, CDR1 SGHRS and CDR2 YFSETQ. Trimming stripped 3 bases from V and 8 bases from J, with 21 bases between. There are 16 residues in the CDR3. The CDR3 nucleotides read TGCGCCAGCAGCTCCGGGACCCAACCCGTCCTCGACATTCAGTACTTC. It translates to CASSSGTQPVLDIQYF. Variable domain in full (rest from reference TRBV5-1 and TRBJ2-4): KAGVTQTPRYLIKTRGQQVTLSCSPISGHRSVSWYQQTPGQGLQFLFEYFSETQRNKGNFPGRFSGRQFSNSRSEMNVSTLELGDSALYLCASSSGTQPVLDIQYFGAGTRLSVL.

This clone was seen a single time. The J gene is TRBJ2-5, the V gene TRBV9, with D tentatively TRBD1 (5 bases). This CDR3 is 13 amino acids long. The germline CDR1 and CDR2 sequences are SGDLS and YYNGEE. The V gene lost 3 bases and the J gene lost 1 base, with 7 bases spanning the gap. This chain's CDR3 is CASSGGGQETQYF. The CDR3 region has the DNA TGTGCCAGCAGCGGGGGCGGCCAAGAGACCCAGTACTTC.

This chain uses TRBV27 with TRBJ2-7; tentative D call: TRBD1 (5 bases). The CDR3 loop spans 13 amino acids. Germline CDR1 is MNHEY and CDR2 is SMNVEV (reference sequence). Trimming cost V 3 bases and J 0 bases, with 6 bases left between them. The CDR3 reads CASSFQGSYEQYF. The CDR3 DNA is TGTGCCAGCAGTTTCCAGGGCTCCTACGAGCAGTACTTC.

In its sample, this clone was seen once. The J gene is TRBJ1-2, the V gene TRBV29-1, with D unclear. Germline V lookup: CDR1 SQVTM, CDR2 ANQGSEA. With 4 bases removed from V and 8 bases from J, the gap between germline ends came to 23 bases. This CDR3 is 15 amino acids long. The CDR3 is CSVVSAGAGIAGYTF. The CDR3 DNA sequence: TGCAGCGTTGTGTCGGCCGGAGCTGGAATCGCAGGCTACACCTTC.

The chain combines TRBV10-3 with TRBJ1-1, with a possible D match to TRBD1 (5 bases). Trimming took off 8 bases at V and 5 bases at J, with 21 bases between the two ends. The length of the CDR3 is 15 residues. The germline V gene encodes CDR1 ENHRY and CDR2 SYGVKD. The CDR3 DNA sequence: TGTGCCATCCGAACAGGACTTGGGTGGGGAACTGAAGCTTTCTTT. This encodes CAIRTGLGWGTEAFF.

The count of this clone is one. The V call is TRBV9, the J call TRBJ2-3; a possible D gene is TRBD1 (6 bases). This CDR3 region has 15 residues. Between the trimmed V and J ends, which lost 0 bases and 2 bases, there was a span of 10 bases. The germline gives CDR1 SGDLS, CDR2 YYNGEE. The CDR3 here is CASSVGGPNTDTQYF. The CDR3, as DNA: TGTGCCAGCAGCGTAGGGGGGCCTAACACAGATACGCAGTATTTT.

The genes are TRBV30 and TRBJ2-6, with D unresolved. Germline V gene lookup returns CDR1 GTSNPN and CDR2 SVGIG (reference sequence). The V end was cut by 2 bases, the J end by 2 bases, with 16 bases between. This CDR3 is built from 17 residues. CDR3 loop: CAWSWVRSRPGANVLTF. In nucleotides, the CDR3 is TGTGCCTGGAGTTGGGTAAGATCTCGACCTGGGGCCAACGTCCTGACTTTC.

CDR3 bases: TGCGCCAGTAGAGGAGGCTATAATTCACCCCTCCACTTT. Translated, it gives CASRGGYNSPLHF. This chain uses TRBV5-1 with TRBJ1-6; D is uncertain. Germline values: CDR1 SGHRS, CDR2 YFSETQ. This CDR3 has 13 residues. Between the trimmed V and J ends, which lost 8 bases and 3 bases, there was a span of 9 bases.

The chain couples TRBV29-1 to TRBJ2-3; a possible D gene is TRBD1 (5 bases). Between the trimmed V and J ends, which lost 3 bases and 5 bases, there was a span of 12 bases. This CDR3 is built from 13 residues. Germline values: CDR1 SQVTM, CDR2 ANQGSEA. CDR3 DNA: TGCAGCGTTGACAGGGTGGTACTAGATACGCAGTATTTT. The encoded protein is CSVDRVVLDTQYF.

This chain links TRBV5-8 with TRBJ2-1, with D unclear. Germline CDR1 and CDR2: SGHTS and YDEGEE. The CDR3 runs 14 residues. The V and J ends lost 0 bases and 5 bases respectively, with 9 bases between them. The CDR3 reads CASSLGVSHNEQFF. The CDR3 bases are TGTGCCAGCAGCTTGGGTGTGTCGCACAATGAGCAGTTCTTC.

V is TRBV6-5 and J is TRBJ1-5; D call uncertain. CDR3 length equals 15 residues. Germline CDR1 and CDR2: MNHEY and SVGAGI. Trimming took 4 bases from V and 0 from J, leaving 10 bases between them. The CDR3 nucleotides are TGTGCCAGCAGTTTTACTGGTGATAGCAATCAGCCCCAGCATTTT. It translates to CASSFTGDSNQPQHF.

The chain has TRBV13 and TRBJ1-1; D call uncertain. Trimming took 2 bases from V and 1 from J, leaving 5 bases between them. The CDR3 sequence is 13 residues long. Germline loops: CDR1 PRHDT, CDR2 FYEKMQ (reference sequence). CDR3 in DNA: TGTGCCAGCAGCTTAATGGGGAACACTGAAGCTTTCTTT. Residues: CASSLMGNTEAFF.

The sample holds a few counts of this clone. The chain uses TRBV10-1 and TRBJ1-6; D perhaps matches TRBD1 (6 bases). V lost 11 bases and J lost 10, with 18 bases in between. This CDR3 has 13 amino acids. Germline CDR1 reads WNHNN; CDR2 reads SYGVQD (reference sequence). The CDR3 nucleotides are TGCGCCGCCCGGGACAAGGGTTACTCACCCCTCCACTTT. Translated: CAARDKGYSPLHF.

This clone was picked up one time. The chain couples TRBV10-3 to TRBJ2-1, with 8 bases identical to TRBD2. The ends lost 2 bases at V and 4 bases at J; junction bases unmatched: 4. CDR1 is ENHRY, CDR2 SYGVKD, per germline. The length of the CDR3 is 15 residues. CDR3 residues: CAISETSGHYNEQFF. The CDR3 nucleotides are TGTGCCATCAGTGAGACTAGCGGCCATTACAATGAGCAGTTCTTC.

The J gene is TRBJ1-1, the V gene TRBV19; D remains unclear. The CDR3 loop spans 12 amino acids. CDR1 and CDR2 (germline): LNHDA, SQIVND (reference sequence). Trimming shortened V by 6 bases and J by 0 bases, and 5 bases separated the two germline ends. CDR3 sequence reads: CASSWLNTEAFF. As DNA, the CDR3 is TGTGCCAGTAGCTGGCTGAACACTGAAGCTTTCTTT.

The chain joins TRBV7-2 to TRBJ1-5, with TRBD1 identical over 9 bases. The V segment lost 4 bases and the J segment 5 bases; nucleotides outside the gene matches: 3. Germline V CDR1 and CDR2: SGHTA, FQGNSA. This CDR3 has 14 amino acids. This CDR3 is CASSSRQGDQPQHF. In DNA, the CDR3 is TGTGCCAGCAGCTCCCGACAGGGGGATCAGCCCCAGCATTTT.

The chain carries TRBV6-5 and TRBJ2-7, with D perhaps TRBD2 (6 bases). Germline V gives CDR1 MNHEY, CDR2 SVGAGI. Trimming shortened V by 6 bases and J by 4 bases, and 13 bases separated the two germline ends. There are 13 residues in the CDR3. This CDR3 is CASRYQEGYEQYF. The CDR3 region has the DNA TGTGCCAGCAGATATCAGGAGGGATACGAGCAGTACTTC.

This chain joins TRBV20-1 and TRBJ1-1; D may be TRBD1 (6 bases). The CDR3 length is 11 residues. V dropped 8 bases and J dropped 5 bases, with 12 bases sitting between them. Germline assignment: CDR1 DFQATT and CDR2 SNEGSKA (reference sequence). DNA for the CDR3: TGCAGTCTCAGGGGAGGGACTGAAGCTTTCTTT. Protein: CSLRGGTEAFF.

The V and J genes are TRBV27 and TRBJ2-1; no firm D call. Per germline, CDR1 MNHEY and CDR2 SMNVEV (reference sequence). CDR3 length equals 13 residues. Trimming removed 2 bases at V and 6 bases at J, with 8 bases between. CDR3 loop: CASSLRSANEQFF. The CDR3, as DNA: TGTGCCAGCAGTTTACGGTCAGCCAATGAGCAGTTCTTC.

The genes are TRBV5-1 and TRBJ2-6; 11 bases line up with TRBD1. This CDR3 has 19 amino acids. V shed 4 bases and J 0 bases; nucleotides not matched to a gene: 9. Per the germline V gene, CDR1 is SGHRS and CDR2 is YFSETQ. CDR3 region: CASSTPTGTGGSGANVLTF. The CDR3 DNA reads TGCGCCAGCAGCACCCCGACCGGGACAGGGGGCTCTGGGGCCAACGTCCTGACTTTC.

CDR3 residues: CASSLTGEGRYGYTF. The CDR3 DNA reads TGTGCCAGCAGCTTGACAGGGGAGGGGAGATATGGCTACACCTTC. This chain uses TRBV5-6 with TRBJ1-2; 7 bases line up with TRBD1. V was pared by 1 base and J by 5 bases, with 8 bases of the junction left unmatched. The CDR3 runs 15 residues. Germline V gives CDR1 SGHDT, CDR2 YYEEEE.

The rearrangement uses TRBV18 and TRBJ1-5; no definite D call. This CDR3 is built from 16 residues. Germline CDR1 is KGHSH and CDR2 is LQKENI. V shed 5 bases and J shed 0 bases, with 14 bases lying between them. CDR3 coding DNA: TGTGCCAGCTCAAAAAGTACCGACGGTAGCAATCAGCCCCAGCATTTT. It translates to CASSKSTDGSNQPQHF.